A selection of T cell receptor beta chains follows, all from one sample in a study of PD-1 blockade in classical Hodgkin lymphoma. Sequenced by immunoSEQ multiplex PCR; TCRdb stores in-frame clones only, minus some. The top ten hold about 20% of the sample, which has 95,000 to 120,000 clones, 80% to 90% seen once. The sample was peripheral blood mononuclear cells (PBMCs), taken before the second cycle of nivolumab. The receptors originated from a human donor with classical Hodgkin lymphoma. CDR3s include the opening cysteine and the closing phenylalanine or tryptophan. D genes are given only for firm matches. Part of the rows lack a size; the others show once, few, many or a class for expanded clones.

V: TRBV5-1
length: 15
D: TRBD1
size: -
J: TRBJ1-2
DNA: TGCGCCAGCAACCAAGGTCAGGGGGCCAGTGGAGGCTACACCTTC
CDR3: CASNQGQGASGGYTF

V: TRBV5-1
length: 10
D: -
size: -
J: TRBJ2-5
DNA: TGCGCCAGCAGCGAAGAGACCCAGTACTTC
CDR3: CASSEETQYF

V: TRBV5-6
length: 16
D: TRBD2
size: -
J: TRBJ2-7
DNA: TGTGCCAGCAGCTCTTATAGCGGGAGGCACTTCTACGAGCAGTACTTC
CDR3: CASSSYSGRHFYEQYF

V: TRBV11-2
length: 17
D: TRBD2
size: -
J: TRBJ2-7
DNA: TGTGCCAGCAGCTTAGAGCTCTCTAGCGGGCATGCCTACGAGCAGTACTTC
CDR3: CASSLELSSGHAYEQYF

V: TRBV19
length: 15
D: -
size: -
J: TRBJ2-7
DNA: TGTGCCAGTAACCAGGCCACAGGGAGAGCCTACGAGCAGTACTTC
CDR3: CASNQATGRAYEQYF

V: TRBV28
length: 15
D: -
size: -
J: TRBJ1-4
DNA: TGTGCCAGCCTATCGGGGGCAGGGGCTGAAGAAAAACTGTTTTTT
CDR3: CASLSGAGAEEKLFF

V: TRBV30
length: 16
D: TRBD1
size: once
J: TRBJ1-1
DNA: TGTGCCTGGAGGGACGGGACAGGGATCCGCAACACTGAAGCTTTCTTT
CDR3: CAWRDGTGIRNTEAFF

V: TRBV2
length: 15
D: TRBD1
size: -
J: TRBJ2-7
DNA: TGTGCCAGCAGTCCGAGGACAGGGGGCGCGTCCGAGCAGTACTTC
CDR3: CASSPRTGGASEQYF

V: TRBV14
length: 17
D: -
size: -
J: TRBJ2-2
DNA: TGTGCCAGCAGCCGATCAGGGCGGGCTCTGAACACCGGGGAGCTGTTTTTT
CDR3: CASSRSGRALNTGELFF

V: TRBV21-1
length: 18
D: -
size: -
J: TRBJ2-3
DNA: TGTGCCAGCAGCAAAGCGACCGGGACTAGCGGGCGCACAGATACGCAGTATTTT
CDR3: CASSKATGTSGRTDTQYF

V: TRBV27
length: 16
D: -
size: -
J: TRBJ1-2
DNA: TGTGCCAGCAGTTTATCGCTCGGTCCTGGGTACTATGGCTACACCTTC
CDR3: CASSLSLGPGYYGYTF

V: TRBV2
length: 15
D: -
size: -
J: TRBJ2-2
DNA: TGTGCCACCTCTCGACAGGCGGCGAACACCGGGGAGCTGTTTTTT
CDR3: CATSRQAANTGELFF

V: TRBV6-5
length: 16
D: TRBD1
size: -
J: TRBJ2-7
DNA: TGTGCCAGCAGTTTGGGGACAGGGCAAAGTCCCTACGAGCAGTACTTC
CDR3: CASSLGTGQSPYEQYF

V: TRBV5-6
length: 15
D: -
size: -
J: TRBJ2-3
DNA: TGTGCCAGCAGCTTGGCGGGGGAGGTGGAAAATACGCAGTATTTT
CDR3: CASSLAGEVENTQYF

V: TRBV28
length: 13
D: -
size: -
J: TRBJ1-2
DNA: TGTGCCAGCAGTTTGACTGATAACTATGGCTACACCTTC
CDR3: CASSLTDNYGYTF

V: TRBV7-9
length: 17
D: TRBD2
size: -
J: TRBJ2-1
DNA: TGTGCCAGCAGCTCCTCACTAGCGTTGGCCCCGTACAATGAGCAGTTCTTC
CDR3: CASSSSLALAPYNEQFF

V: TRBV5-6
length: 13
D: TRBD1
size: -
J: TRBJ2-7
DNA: TGTGCCAGCAGCAGGGGGCCTCCCTACGAGCAGTACTTC
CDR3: CASSRGPPYEQYF

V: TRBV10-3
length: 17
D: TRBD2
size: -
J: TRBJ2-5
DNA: TGTGCCATCAGTGGAGGGCGACTAGCGGGGCCCCAAGAGACCCAGTACTTC
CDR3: CAISGGRLAGPQETQYF

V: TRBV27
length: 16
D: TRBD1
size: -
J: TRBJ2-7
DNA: TGTGCCAGCAGTCACCACCCCGGGACAGAAAATAACGAGCAGTACTTC
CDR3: CASSHHPGTENNEQYF

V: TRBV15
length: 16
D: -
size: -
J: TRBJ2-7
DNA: TGTGCCACCAGCAGAGACCGGGACCTTTACGGGGAGCAGCAGTACTTC
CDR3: CATSRDRDLYGEQQYF

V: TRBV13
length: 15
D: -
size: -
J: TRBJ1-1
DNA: TGTGCCAGCAGCAGGGGGGAGGAATACAACACTGAAGCTTTCTTT
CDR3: CASSRGEEYNTEAFF

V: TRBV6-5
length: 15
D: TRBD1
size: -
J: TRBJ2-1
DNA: TGTGCCAGCAGTTCCCCGGGACAGGGGATCTATGAGCAGTTCTTC
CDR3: CASSSPGQGIYEQFF

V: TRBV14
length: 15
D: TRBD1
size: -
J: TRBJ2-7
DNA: TGTGCCAGCAGCCACCGGGACAGCCTCTTCTACGAGCAGTACTTC
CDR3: CASSHRDSLFYEQYF

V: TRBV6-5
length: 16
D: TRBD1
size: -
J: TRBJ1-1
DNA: TGTGCCAGCAGTTACGCCCCGACAGGGGACCTGCCTGAAGCTTTCTTT
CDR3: CASSYAPTGDLPEAFF

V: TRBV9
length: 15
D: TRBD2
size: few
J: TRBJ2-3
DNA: TGTGCCAGCAGCGGTGGGACTAGTTTTGGGGATACGCAGTATTTT
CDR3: CASSGGTSFGDTQYF

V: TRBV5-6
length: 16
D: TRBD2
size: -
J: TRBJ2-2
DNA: TGTGCCAGCAGCTCGGGGGGGCAGCTGAACACCGGGGAGCTGTTTTTT
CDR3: CASSSGGQLNTGELFF

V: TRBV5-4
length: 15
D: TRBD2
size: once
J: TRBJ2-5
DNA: TGTGCCAGCAGCGCGAGTACTAGCGGGAGGGAGACCCAGTACTTC
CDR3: CASSASTSGRETQYF

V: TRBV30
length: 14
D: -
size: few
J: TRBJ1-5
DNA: TGTGCCTGGAGTGTATCGTATAGCAATCAGCCCCAGCATTTT
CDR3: CAWSVSYSNQPQHF

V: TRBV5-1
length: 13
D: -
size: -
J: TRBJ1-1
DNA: TGCGCCAGCAGCCGTGACAGGAACACTGAAGCTTTCTTT
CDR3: CASSRDRNTEAFF

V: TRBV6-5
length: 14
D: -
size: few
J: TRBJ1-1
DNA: TGTGCCAGCAGTTTTTCCCCCGGGACGGCTGGAGCTTTCTTT
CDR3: CASSFSPGTAGAFF

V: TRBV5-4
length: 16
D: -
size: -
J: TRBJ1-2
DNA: TGTGCCAGCAGCTCCCCCCGGGACACTGACGCCTATGGCTACACCTTC
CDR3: CASSSPRDTDAYGYTF

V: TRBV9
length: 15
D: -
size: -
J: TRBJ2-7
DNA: TGTGCCAGCAGCGTAGCTCCGGGAGAGAACTACGAGCAGTACTTC
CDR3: CASSVAPGENYEQYF

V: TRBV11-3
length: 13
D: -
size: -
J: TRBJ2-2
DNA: TGTGCCAGCAGCTTTCGGGGCACCGGGGAGCTGTTTTTT
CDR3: CASSFRGTGELFF

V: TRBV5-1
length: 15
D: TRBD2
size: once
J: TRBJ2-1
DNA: TGCGCCAGCAGCATAGGGCTAGCGGGAGGAAATGAGCAGTTCTTC
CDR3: CASSIGLAGGNEQFF

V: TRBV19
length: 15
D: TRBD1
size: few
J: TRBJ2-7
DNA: TGTGCCAGTAGTATTTCCGACAGGGGGCTTGGGGAGCAGTACTTC
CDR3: CASSISDRGLGEQYF

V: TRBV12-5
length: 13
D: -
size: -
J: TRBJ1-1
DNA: TGTGCTAGTGGTTTTCCCAGTGGCACTGAAGCTTTCTTT
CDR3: CASGFPSGTEAFF

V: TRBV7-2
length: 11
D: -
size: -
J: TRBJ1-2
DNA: TGTGCCAGCAGCCTTTACTATGGCTACACCTTC
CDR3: CASSLYYGYTF

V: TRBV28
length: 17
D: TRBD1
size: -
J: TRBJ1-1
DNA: TGTGCCAGCAGTCCCTCCCTTAGAGGGACAGTGAACACTGAAGCTTTCTTT
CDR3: CASSPSLRGTVNTEAFF

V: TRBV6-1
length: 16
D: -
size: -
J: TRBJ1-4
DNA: TGTGCCAGCAGTGGCCTTAGGGCAGGGCCAGGGCAAAAACTGTTTTTT
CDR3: CASSGLRAGPGQKLFF